What follows describes a single T cell receptor beta chain. This entry belongs to a study of OX40 agonist ivuxolimab in advanced cancers. Blood sampling took place at baseline, cycle 4 day 1, and cycle 7 day 1. Per the germline V gene, CDR1 is MNHEY and CDR2 is SMNVEV (reference sequence). The CDR3 contains 13 residues. Trimming cost V 5 bases and J 5 bases, with 10 bases left between them. The assay was immunoSEQ multiplex PCR, and TCRdb's table has in-frame clones only and misses some. The sample lists approximately 45,000 clones; more than 75% were seen once. The input for sequencing was CD4+ or CD8+ T cells sorted from blood, taken in a trial of the OX40 agonist ivuxolimab. This sequence joins TRBV27 and TRBJ2-1; no clear D. This TCR derives from an adult with an advanced solid tumor such as melanoma, head and neck, liver or kidney cancer. In DNA form, the CDR3 reads TGTGCCAGCAGTCCCGGGCTCAACAATGAGCAGTTCTTC. Amino acid sequence: CASSPGLNNEQFF.